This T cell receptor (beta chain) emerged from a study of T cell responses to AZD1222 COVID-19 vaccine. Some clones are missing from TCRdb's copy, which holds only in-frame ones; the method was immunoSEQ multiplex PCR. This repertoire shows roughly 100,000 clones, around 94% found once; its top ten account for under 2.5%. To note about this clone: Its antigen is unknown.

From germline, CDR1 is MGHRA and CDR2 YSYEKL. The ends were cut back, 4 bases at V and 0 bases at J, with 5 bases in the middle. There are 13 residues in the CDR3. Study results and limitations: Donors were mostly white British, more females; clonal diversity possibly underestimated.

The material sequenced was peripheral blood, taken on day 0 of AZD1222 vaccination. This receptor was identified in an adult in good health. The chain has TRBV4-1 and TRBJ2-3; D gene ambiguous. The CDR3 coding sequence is TGCGCCAGCAGCCCTGGAAGCACAGATACGCAGTATTTT. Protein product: CASSPGSTDTQYF.